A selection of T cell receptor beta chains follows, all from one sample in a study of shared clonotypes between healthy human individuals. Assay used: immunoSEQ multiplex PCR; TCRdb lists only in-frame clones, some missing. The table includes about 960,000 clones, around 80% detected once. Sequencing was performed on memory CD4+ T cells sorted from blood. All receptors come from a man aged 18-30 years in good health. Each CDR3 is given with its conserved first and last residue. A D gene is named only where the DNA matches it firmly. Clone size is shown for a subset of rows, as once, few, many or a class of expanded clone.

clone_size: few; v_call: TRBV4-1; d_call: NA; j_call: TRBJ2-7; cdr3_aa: CASSQLTVKPYEQYF; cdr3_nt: TGCGCCAGCAGCCAATTGACAGTTAAGCCCTACGAGCAGTACTTC
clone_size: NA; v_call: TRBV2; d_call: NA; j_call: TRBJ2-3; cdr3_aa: CATINLDRSSTDTQYF; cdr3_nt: TGTGCCACCATCAACCTAGACCGAAGCAGCACAGATACGCAGTATTTT
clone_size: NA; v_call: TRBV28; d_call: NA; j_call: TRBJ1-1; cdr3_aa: CASSLSPPMNTEAFF; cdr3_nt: TGTGCCAGCAGTTTATCCCCACCGATGAACACTGAAGCTTTCTTT
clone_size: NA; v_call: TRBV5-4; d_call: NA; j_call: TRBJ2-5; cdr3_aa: CASSAGPSNPETQYF; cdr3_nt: TGTGCCAGCAGCGCGGGACCTTCTAACCCGGAGACCCAGTACTTC
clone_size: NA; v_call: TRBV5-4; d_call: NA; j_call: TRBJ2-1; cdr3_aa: CASSSPGSGEQFF; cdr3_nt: TGTGCCAGCAGCTCCCCTGGCTCGGGTGAGCAGTTCTTC
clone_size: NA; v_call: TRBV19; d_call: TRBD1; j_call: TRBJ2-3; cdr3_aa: CASSRDRVPDTQYF; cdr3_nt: TGTGCCAGTAGTAGGGACAGGGTCCCAGATACGCAGTATTTT
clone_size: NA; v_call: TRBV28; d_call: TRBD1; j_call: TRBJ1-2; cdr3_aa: CASSLLEGALYGYTF; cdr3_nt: TGTGCCAGCAGTTTATTAGAGGGGGCGCTCTATGGCTACACCTTC
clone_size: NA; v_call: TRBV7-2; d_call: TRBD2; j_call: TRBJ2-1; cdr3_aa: CASSAAGTSVKGEQFF; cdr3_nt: TGTGCCAGCAGCGCCGCCGGGACTAGCGTGAAGGGTGAGCAGTTCTTC
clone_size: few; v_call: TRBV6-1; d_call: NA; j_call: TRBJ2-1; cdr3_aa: CASRGQGGTYNEQFF; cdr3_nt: TGTGCCAGCAGGGGTCAGGGGGGTACCTACAATGAGCAGTTCTTC
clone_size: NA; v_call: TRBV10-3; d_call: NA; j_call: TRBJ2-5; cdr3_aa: CAISESDRREETQYF; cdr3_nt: TGTGCCATCAGTGAGTCTGACAGGCGAGAAGAGACCCAGTACTTC
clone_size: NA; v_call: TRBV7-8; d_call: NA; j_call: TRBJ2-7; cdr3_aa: CASSPGFGRAYEQYF; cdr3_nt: TGTGCCAGCAGCCCGGGTTTTGGCAGGGCCTACGAGCAGTACTTC
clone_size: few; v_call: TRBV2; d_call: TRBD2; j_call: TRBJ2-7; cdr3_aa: CASSEAGLATSEQYF; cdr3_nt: TGTGCCAGCAGTGAAGCGGGACTAGCTACCTCCGAGCAGTACTTC
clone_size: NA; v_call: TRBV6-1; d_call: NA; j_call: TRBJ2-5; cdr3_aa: CASSEKSRRVETQYF; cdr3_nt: TGTGCCAGCAGTGAAAAGTCGCGCCGAGTGGAGACCCAGTACTTC
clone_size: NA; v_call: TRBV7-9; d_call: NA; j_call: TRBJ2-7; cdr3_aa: CASSGSSYEQYF; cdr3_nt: TGTGCCAGCAGCGGATCCTCTTACGAGCAGTACTTC
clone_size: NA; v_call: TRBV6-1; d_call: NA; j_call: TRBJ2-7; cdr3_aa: CASSDVGQSYEQYF; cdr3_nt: TGTGCCAGCAGTGATGTTGGGCAGTCCTACGAGCAGTACTTC
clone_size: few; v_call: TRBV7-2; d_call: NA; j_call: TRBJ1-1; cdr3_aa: CASSLLQNTEAFF; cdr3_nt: TGTGCCAGCAGCTTACTACAGAACACTGAAGCTTTCTTT
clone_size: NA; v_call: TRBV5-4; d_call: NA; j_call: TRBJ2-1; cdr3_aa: CASSLPASGEQFF; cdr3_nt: TGTGCCAGCAGCTTGCCGGCATCGGGTGAGCAGTTCTTC
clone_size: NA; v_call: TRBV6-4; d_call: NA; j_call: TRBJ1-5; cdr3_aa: CASAAGRNQPQHF; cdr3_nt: TGTGCCAGCGCGGCCGGGAGAAATCAGCCCCAGCATTTT
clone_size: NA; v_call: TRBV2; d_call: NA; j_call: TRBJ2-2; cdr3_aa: CASSPTEVRGELFF; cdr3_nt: TGTGCCAGCAGTCCTACCGAAGTAAGGGGGGAGCTGTTTTTT
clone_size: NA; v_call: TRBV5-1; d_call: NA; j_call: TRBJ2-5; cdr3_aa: CASSLGLKGRETQYF; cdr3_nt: TGCGCCAGCAGCTTGGGACTCAAAGGACGGGAGACCCAGTACTTC
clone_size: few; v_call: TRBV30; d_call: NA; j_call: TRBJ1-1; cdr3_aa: CAWSSSLNTEAFF; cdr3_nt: TGTGCCTGGAGTTCTAGTCTGAACACTGAAGCTTTCTTT
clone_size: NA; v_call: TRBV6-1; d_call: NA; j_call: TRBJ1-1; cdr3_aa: CASSAGRTNTEAFF; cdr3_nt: TGTGCCAGCAGTGCAGGAAGAACGAACACTGAAGCTTTCTTT
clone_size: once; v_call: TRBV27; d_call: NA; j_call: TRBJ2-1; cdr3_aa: CASSFMAGSDNEQFF; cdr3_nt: TGTGCCAGCAGTTTTATGGCAGGGAGCGACAATGAGCAGTTCTTC
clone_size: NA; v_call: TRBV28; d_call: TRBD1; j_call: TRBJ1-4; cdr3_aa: CASSSDRGQTNEKLFF; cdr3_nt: TGTGCCAGCAGTTCGGACAGGGGCCAAACTAATGAAAAACTGTTTTTT
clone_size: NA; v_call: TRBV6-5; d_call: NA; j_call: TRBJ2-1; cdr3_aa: CASSRGTAYNEQFF; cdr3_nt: TGTGCCAGCAGCCGCGGGACAGCCTACAATGAGCAGTTCTTC
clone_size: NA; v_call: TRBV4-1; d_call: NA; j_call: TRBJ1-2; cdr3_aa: CASSQDSRFSRGYTF; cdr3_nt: TGCGCCAGCAGCCAAGATTCCAGGTTCTCCAGGGGCTACACCTTC
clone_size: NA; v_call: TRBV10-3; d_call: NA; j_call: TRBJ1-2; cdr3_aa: CAITGGGGYTF; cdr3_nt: TGTGCCATCACTGGGGGAGGTGGCTACACCTTC
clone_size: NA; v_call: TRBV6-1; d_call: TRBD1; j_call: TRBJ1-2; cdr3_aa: CATTRDRPYGYTF; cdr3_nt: TGTGCAACCACGCGGGACAGGCCCTATGGCTACACCTTC